The present T cell receptor beta chain was sequenced within a study of cytomegalovirus exposure and HLA in healthy donors. About this clone itself: Its antigen is not known.

Looked up from germline, CDR1 is SGHDT and CDR2 is YYEEEE. The CDR3 contains 16 residues. V shed 2 bases, J shed 1 base, and the junction held 7 bases outside the gene matches. Study results and limitations: Per a prior analysis, the majority of TCR beta V segments were productive roughly 90% or roughly 30% of the time. An analysis was carried out at a later point. It showed that HLA-associated TCR beta chains were more clonally expanded than equally common non-associated chains.

Amplification used 60 Vbeta primers and 13 Jbeta primers. Per the original data handling: Approximately 11 million of roughly 81 million unique TCR beta chains were shared, per a later count. Repertoires were generated with immunoSEQ multiplex PCR, while TCRdb's copy carries only in-frame clones and drops some. V, J and clone size were drawn from that table, and D and trimming were deduced from the DNA. The table lists 200,000 or so clones, around 83% of them singletons. The chain recombines TRBV5-6 with TRBJ2-3, with 7 bases that match TRBD1. Sequencing was done on a sample of PBMCs. The origin of this receptor is a girl aged 5-17 years in good health and CMV-seronegative. The CDR3 loop reads CASSFLQGYGTDTQYF. CDR3 nucleotide sequence: TGTGCCAGCAGCTTCCTACAGGGGTACGGCACAGATACGCAGTATTTT.